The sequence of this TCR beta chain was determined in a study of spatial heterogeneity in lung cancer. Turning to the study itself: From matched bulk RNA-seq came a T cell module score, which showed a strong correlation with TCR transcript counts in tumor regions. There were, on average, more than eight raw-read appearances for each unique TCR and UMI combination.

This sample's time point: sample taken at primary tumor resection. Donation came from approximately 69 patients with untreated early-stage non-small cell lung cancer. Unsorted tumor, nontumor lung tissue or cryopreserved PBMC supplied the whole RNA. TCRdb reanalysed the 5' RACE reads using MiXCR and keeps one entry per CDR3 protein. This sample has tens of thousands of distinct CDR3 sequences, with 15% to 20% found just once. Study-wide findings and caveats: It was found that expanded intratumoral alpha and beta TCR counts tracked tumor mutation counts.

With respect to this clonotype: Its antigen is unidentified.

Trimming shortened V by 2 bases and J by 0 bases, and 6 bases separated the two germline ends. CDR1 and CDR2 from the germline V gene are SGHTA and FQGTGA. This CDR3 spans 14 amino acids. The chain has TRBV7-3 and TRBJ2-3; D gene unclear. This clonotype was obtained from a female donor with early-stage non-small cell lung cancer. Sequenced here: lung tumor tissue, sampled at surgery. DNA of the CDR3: TGTGCCAGCAGCTTAGCGCTTAGCACAGATACGCAGTATTTT. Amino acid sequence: CASSLALSTDTQYF.